The TCR beta chain under discussion was sequenced for a study of glioma-infiltrating T cells after dendritic cell vaccination. Time point here: after dendritic cell vaccination, including at tumor progression/relapse. Clones were read by immunoSEQ multiplex PCR, and TCRdb kept only the in-frame ones, dropping some. This table holds approximately 91,000 clones, approximately 75% found once. Trimming removed 7 bases from V and 4 bases from J, with 11 bases in between. CDR1 is SGHDT and CDR2 is YYEEEE in the germline V gene. This CDR3 is built from 12 residues. The sequencing used blood, collected after dendritic cell vaccination. This chain joins TRBV5-6 and TRBJ1-2; D remains unclear. This clonotype originated in a human donor with glioblastoma. DNA for the CDR3: TGTGCCAGCCGTATTAACAGCTATGGCTACACCTTC. It encodes CASRINSYGYTF.